This passage covers 5 T cell receptor beta chains from one sample sequenced in a study of blood T cell repertoires in COVID-19 (dated by TCRdb to 2018 to 2020). Libraries were prepared through the immunoSEQ multiplex PCR assay. TCRdb stores this immuneACCESS table with in-frame sequences only. Part of the clones is absent; in the studies checked, under half of the shortfall reflects unresolved V genes, and no reason is known for the rest. The sample table shows 140,000 to 150,000 clones, and around four fifths are seen once. The top ten constitute 6% of the sample. The sample comprised PBMCs or T cells enriched from blood (not recorded which). The receptor set was obtained from a woman aged 45-65 years who had recovered from COVID-19.

V and J are TRBV2 and TRBJ1-4; no clear D gene. This CDR3 spans 18 amino acids. V lost 7 bases to trimming and J lost 0 bases, with 21 bases between them. Germline V gene data show CDR1 as SNHLY and CDR2 as FYNNEI. The CDR3 spells CASTSGPGWSSTNEKLFF. The DNA of the CDR3 is TGTGCCAGCACCTCTGGCCCGGGATGGAGTTCAACTAATGAAAAACTGTTTTTT.

V and J are TRBV5-1 and TRBJ1-2; D is unclear. This CDR3 spans 16 amino acids. Germline V gene lookup returns CDR1 SGHRS and CDR2 YFSETQ. V was cut by 3 bases and J by 1 base, with 16 bases left in between. The CDR3 sequence: CASSSSPATNNYGYTF. In DNA form, the CDR3 reads TGCGCCAGCAGCTCCTCTCCTGCGACAAATAACTATGGCTACACCTTC.

V usage is TRBV28 and J usage is TRBJ1-6; possible D gene TRBD1, 6 bases. CDR1 is MDHEN and CDR2 is SYDVKM in the germline V gene. This CDR3 is built from 15 residues. V was pared by 0 bases and J by 6 bases, with 9 bases between. The CDR3 sequence: CASSLWGHSNSPLHF. The CDR3 DNA reads TGTGCCAGCAGTTTATGGGGACACAGTAATTCACCCCTCCACTTT.

This chain connects TRBV5-4 to TRBJ1-4; 10 nucleotides match TRBD1. This CDR3 region has 13 residues. Trimming cost V 4 bases and J 8 bases; bases outside gene matches: 2. Germline V CDR1 and CDR2: SGHNT, YYREEE (reference sequence). The CDR3 sequence is CASSRDRGEKLFF. The CDR3 nucleotides are TGTGCCAGCAGCCGGGACAGGGGCGAAAAACTGTTTTTT.

The chain has TRBV6-6 and TRBJ1-3, with 7 bases matching TRBD1. The CDR3 contains 15 residues. The J segment lost 0 bases and the V segment lost 2 bases, leaving 1 base of the junction unmatched. Germline V lookup: CDR1 MNHNY, CDR2 SVGAGI (reference sequence). The CDR3 sequence is CASSYRDSSGNTIYF. In DNA form, the CDR3 reads TGTGCCAGCAGTTACAGGGACAGCTCTGGAAACACCATATATTTT.